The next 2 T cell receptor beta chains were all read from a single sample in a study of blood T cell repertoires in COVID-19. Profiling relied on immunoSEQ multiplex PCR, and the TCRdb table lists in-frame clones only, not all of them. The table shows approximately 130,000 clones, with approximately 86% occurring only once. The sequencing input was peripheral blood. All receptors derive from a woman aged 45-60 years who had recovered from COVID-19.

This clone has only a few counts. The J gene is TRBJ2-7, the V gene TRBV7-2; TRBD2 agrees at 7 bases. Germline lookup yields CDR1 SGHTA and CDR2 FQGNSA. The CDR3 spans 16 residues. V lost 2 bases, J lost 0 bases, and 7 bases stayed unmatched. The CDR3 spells CASSLSKTSSSYEQYF. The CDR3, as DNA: TGTGCCAGCAGCTTATCCAAGACTAGCTCCTCCTACGAGCAGTACTTC.

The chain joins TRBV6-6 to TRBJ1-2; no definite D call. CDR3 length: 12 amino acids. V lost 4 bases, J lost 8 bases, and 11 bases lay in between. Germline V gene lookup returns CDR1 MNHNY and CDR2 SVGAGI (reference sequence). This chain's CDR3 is CASSSPGRGYTF. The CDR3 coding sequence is TGTGCCAGCAGTTCACCAGGTCGGGGCTACACCTTC.